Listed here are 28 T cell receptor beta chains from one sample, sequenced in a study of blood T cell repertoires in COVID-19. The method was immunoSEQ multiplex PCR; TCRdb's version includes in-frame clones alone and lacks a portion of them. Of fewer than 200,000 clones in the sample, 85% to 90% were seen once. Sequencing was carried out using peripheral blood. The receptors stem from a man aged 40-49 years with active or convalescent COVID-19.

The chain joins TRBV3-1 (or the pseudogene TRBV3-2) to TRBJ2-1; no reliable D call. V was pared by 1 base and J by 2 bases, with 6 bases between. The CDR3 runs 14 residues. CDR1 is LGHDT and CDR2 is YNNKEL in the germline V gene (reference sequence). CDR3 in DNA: TGTGCCAGCAGCCAAGGACTTCCCTACAATGAGCAGTTCTTC. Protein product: CASSQGLPYNEQFF.

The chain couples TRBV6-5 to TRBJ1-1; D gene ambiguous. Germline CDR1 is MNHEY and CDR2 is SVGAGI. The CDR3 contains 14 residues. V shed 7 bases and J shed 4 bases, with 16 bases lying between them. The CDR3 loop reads CASKKTPRITEAFF. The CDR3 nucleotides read TGTGCCAGCAAAAAGACTCCGAGGATCACTGAAGCTTTCTTT.

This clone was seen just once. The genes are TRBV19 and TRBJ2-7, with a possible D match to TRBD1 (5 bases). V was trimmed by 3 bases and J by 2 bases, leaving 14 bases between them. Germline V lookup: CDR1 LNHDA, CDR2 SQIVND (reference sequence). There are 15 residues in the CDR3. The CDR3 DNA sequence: TGTGCCAGTAGTATCCTGGTGTCAGGGACCTACGAGCAGTACTTC. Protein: CASSILVSGTYEQYF.

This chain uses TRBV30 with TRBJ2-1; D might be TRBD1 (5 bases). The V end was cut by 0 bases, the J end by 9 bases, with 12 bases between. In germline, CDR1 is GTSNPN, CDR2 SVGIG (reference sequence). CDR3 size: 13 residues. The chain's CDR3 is CAWSVWQGFEQFF. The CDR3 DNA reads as TGTGCCTGGAGTGTTTGGCAGGGTTTTGAGCAGTTCTTC.

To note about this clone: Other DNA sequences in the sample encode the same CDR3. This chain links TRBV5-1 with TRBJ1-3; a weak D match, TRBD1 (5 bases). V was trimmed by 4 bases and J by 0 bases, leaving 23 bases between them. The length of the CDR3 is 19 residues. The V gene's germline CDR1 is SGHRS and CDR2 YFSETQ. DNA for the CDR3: TGCGCCAGCAGCCTCCTCACCCCGGGACTCGGGGGCTCTGGAAACACCATATATTTT. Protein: CASSLLTPGLGGSGNTIYF. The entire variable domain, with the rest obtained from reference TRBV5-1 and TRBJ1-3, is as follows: KAGVTQTPRYLIKTRGQQVTLSCSPISGHRSVSWYQQTPGQGLQFLFEYFSETQRNKGNFPGRFSGRQFSNSRSEMNVSTLELGDSALYLCASSLLTPGLGGSGNTIYFGEGSWLTVV.

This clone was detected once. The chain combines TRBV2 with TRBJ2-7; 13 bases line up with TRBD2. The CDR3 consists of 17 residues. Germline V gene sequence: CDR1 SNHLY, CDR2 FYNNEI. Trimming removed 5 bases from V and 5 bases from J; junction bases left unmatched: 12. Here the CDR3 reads CASSRSGTSGARDEQYF. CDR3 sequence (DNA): TGTGCCAGCAGTCGTTCCGGGACTAGCGGGGCCAGGGACGAGCAGTACTTC. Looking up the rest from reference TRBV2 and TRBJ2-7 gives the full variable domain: EPEVTQTPSHQVTQMGQEVILRCVPISNHLYFYWYRQILGQKVEFLVSFYNNEISEKSEIFDDQFSVERPDGSNFTLKIRSTKLEDSAMYFCASSRSGTSGARDEQYFGPGTRLTVT.

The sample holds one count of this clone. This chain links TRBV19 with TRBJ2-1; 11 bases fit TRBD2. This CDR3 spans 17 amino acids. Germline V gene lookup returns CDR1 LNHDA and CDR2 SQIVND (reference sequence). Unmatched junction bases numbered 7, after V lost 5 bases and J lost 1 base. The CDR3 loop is CASSAGLAEVSYNEQFF. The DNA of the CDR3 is TGTGCCAGTAGTGCGGGACTAGCGGAGGTTTCCTACAATGAGCAGTTCTTC.

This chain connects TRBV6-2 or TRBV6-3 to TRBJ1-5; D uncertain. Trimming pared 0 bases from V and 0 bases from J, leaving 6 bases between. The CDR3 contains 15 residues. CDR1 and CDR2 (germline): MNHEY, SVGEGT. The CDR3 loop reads CASSYSGNSNQPQHF. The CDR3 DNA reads TGTGCCAGCAGTTACTCCGGGAATAGCAATCAGCCCCAGCATTTT.

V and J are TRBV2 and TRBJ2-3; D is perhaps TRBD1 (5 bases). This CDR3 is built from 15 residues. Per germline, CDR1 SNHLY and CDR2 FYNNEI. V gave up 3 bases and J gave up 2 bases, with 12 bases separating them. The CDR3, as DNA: TGTGCCAGCAGTGATGACAGACCCCTCACAGATACGCAGTATTTT. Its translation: CASSDDRPLTDTQYF.

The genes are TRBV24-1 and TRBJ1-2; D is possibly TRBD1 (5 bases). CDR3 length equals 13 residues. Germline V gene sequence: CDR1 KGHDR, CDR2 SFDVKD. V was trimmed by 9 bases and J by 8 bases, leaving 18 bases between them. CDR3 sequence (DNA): TGTGCCACCCCTAAAGGACATCCAAGGGGCTACACCTTC. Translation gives CATPKGHPRGYTF.

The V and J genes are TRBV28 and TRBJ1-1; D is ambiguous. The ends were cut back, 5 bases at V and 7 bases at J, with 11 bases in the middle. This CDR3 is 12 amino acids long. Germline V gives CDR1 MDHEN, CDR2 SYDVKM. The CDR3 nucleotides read TGTGCCAGCAGTGGCGGCAAAGATGAAGCTTTCTTT. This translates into CASSGGKDEAFF.

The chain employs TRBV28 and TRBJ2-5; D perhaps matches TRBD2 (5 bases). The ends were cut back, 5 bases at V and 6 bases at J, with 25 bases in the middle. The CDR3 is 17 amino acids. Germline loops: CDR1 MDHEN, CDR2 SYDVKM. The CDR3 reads CASSPQQVWIGVQTQYF. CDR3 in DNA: TGTGCCAGCAGTCCCCAACAAGTCTGGATCGGGGTCCAGACCCAGTACTTC.

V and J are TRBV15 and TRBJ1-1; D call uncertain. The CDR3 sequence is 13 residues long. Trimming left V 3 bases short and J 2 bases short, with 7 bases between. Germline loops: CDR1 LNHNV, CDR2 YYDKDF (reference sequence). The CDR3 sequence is CATSSSDNTEAFF. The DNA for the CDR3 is TGTGCCACCAGCAGTAGCGATAACACTGAAGCTTTCTTT.

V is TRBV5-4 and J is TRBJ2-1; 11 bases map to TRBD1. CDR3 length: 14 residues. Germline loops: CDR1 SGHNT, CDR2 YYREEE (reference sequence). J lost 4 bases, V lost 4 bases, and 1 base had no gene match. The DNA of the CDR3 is TGTGCCAGCAGCGGACAGGGGGCTTACAATGAGCAGTTCTTC. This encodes CASSGQGAYNEQFF.

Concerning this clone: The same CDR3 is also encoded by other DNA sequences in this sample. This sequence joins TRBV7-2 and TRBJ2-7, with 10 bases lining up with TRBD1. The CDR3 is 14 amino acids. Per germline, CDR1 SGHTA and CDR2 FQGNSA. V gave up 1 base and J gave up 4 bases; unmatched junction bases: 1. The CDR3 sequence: CASSLGQGAYEQYF. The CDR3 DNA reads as TGTGCCAGCAGCTTAGGACAGGGGGCTTACGAGCAGTACTTC.

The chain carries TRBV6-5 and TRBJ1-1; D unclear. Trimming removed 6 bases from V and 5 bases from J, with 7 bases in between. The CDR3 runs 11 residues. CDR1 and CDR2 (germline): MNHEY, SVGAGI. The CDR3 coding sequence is TGTGCCAGCAGCGTGGCAACTGAAGCTTTCTTT. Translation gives CASSVATEAFF.

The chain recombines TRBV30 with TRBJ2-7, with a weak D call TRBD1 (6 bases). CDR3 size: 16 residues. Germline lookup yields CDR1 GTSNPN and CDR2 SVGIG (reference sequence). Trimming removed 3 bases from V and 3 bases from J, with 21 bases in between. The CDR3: CAWREAGAGEFYEQYF. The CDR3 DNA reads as TGTGCCTGGAGGGAAGCTGGGGCAGGGGAATTCTACGAGCAGTACTTC. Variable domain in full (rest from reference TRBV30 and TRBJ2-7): SQTIHQWPATLVQPVGSPLSLECTVEGTSNPNLYWYRQAAGRGLQLLFYSVGIGQISSEVPQNLSASRPQDRQFILSSKKLLLSDSGFYLCAWREAGAGEFYEQYFGPGTRLTVT.

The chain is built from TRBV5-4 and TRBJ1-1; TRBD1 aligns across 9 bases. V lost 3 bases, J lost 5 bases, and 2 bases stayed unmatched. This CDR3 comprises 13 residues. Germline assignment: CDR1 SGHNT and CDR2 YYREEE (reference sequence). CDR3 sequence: CASSWTGETEAFF. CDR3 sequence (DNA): TGTGCCAGCAGCTGGACAGGGGAAACTGAAGCTTTCTTT.

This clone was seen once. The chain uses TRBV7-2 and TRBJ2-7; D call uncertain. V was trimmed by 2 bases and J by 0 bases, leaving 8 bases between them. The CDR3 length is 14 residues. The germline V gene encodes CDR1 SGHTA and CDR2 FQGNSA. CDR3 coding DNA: TGTGCCAGCAGCTTAATAACTTTCTCCTACGAGCAGTACTTC. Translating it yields CASSLITFSYEQYF.

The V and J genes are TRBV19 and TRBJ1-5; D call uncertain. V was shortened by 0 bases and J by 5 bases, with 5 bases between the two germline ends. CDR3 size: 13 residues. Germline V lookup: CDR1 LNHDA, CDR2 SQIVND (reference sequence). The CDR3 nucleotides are TGTGCCAGTAGTATAGATTCTTATCAGCCCCAGCATTTT. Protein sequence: CASSIDSYQPQHF.

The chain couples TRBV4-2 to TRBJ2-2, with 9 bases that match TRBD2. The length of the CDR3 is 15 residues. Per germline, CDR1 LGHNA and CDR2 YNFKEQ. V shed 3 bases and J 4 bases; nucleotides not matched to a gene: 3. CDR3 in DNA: TGTGCCAGCAGCCATGGACTAGCGAGCACCGGGGAGCTGTTTTTT. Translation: CASSHGLASTGELFF.

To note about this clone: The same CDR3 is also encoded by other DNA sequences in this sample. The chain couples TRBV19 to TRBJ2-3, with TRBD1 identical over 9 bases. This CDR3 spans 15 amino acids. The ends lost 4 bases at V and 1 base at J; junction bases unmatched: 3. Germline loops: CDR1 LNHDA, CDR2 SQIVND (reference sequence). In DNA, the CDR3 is TGTGCCAGTAGTACGAGGACAGGGGGCACAGATACGCAGTATTTT. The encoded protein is CASSTRTGGTDTQYF.

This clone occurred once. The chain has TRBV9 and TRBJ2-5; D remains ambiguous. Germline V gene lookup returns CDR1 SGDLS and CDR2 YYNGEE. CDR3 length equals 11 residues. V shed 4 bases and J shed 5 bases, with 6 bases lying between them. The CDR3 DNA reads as TGTGCCAGCAGCAACTTGGAGACCCAGTACTTC. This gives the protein CASSNLETQYF.

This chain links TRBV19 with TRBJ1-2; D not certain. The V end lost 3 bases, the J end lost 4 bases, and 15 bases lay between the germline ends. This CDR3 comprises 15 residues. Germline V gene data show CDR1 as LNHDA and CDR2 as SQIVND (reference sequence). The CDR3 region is CASSMVTRTGYGYTF. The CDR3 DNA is TGTGCCAGTAGTATGGTCACCAGGACTGGCTATGGCTACACCTTC.

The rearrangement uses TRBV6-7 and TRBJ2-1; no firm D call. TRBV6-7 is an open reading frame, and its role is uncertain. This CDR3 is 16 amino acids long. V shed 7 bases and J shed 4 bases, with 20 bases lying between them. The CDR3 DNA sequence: TGTGCCAGCACCTATCCGCGGCTAGAGGCTTACAATGAGCAGTTCTTC. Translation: CASTYPRLEAYNEQFF.

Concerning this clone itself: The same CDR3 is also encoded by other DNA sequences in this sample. CDR3 loop: CASSGRTGGTDTQYF. DNA of the CDR3: TGTGCCAGCAGTGGACGGACAGGAGGCACAGATACGCAGTATTTT. The chain uses TRBV2 and TRBJ2-3, with TRBD1 matching over 7 bases. The CDR3 spans 15 residues. The V segment lost 4 bases and the J segment 1 base; nucleotides outside the gene matches: 5. Germline CDR1 reads SNHLY; CDR2 reads FYNNEI.

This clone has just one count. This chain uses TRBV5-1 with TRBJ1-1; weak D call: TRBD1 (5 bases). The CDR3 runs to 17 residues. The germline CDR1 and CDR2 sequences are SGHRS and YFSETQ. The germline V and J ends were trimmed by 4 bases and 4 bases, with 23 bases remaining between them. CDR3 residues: CASSLRAVGGSSTEAFF. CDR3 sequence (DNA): TGCGCCAGCAGCCTGAGGGCGGTGGGGGGGAGTTCCACTGAAGCTTTCTTT.

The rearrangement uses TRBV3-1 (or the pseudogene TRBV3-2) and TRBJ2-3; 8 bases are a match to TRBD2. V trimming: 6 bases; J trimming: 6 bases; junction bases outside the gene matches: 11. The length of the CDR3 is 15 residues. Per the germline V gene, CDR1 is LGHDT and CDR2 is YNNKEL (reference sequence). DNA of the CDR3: TGTGCCAGCAGGCGTCTGGGAGCGGGGGTCGATACGCAGTATTTT. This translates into CASRRLGAGVDTQYF.